Sequencing of this T cell receptor beta chain was carried out in a study of blood T cell repertoires in COVID-19. Study as a whole: PBMCs, B-cell-depleted T cells, or T cells were the source of the cDNA or gDNA that made up the material.

The V segment lost 7 bases and the J segment 6 bases; nucleotides outside the gene matches: 11. The CDR3 extends over 15 amino acids. Germline assignment: CDR1 MRHNA and CDR2 SNTAGT. Authors' analysis steps: Amplification from reference gene primers served as the basis for estimated nucleated cell counts. Using immunoSEQ multiplex PCR, the repertoire was profiled, and TCRdb retains in-frame clones only, with some absent. V, J and clone size are taken as reported in that table, and D and trimming were inferred from the DNA itself. The sample lists a few hundred thousand clones, about 90% occurring once.

The rearrangement uses TRBV6-4 and TRBJ2-1, with 8 bases aligning to TRBD2. The sample consisted of peripheral blood. This receptor was obtained from a woman aged 40 to 50 with acute or convalescent COVID-19. CDR3 amino acids: CASTPKRGKGNEQFF. The CDR3 DNA follows: TGTGCCAGCACCCCCAAGCGGGGGAAGGGCAATGAGCAGTTCTTC.